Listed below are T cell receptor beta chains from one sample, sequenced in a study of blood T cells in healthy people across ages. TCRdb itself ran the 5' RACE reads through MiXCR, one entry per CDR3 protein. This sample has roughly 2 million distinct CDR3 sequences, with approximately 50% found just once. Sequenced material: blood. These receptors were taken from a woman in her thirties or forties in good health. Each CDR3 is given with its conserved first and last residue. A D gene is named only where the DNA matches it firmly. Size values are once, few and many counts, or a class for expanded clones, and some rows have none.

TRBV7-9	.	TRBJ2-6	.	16	CASSLPGISGANVLTF	TGTGCCAGCAGCCTACCCGGTATCTCTGGGGCCAACGTCCTGACTTTC
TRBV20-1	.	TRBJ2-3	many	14	CSASGGLSTDTQYF	TGCAGTGCTAGCGGGGGATTGAGCACAGATACGCAGTATTTT
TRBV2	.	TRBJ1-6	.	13	CASDVSVNSPLHF	TGTGCCAGCGACGTCAGTGTTAATTCACCCCTCCACTTT
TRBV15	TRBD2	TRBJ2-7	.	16	CATSRGGTSGAYEQYF	TGTGCCACCAGCAGAGGTGGGACTAGCGGGGCATACGAGCAGTACTTC
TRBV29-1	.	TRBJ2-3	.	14	CSVEDSGDVVTQYF	TGCAGCGTTGAAGATTCAGGAGATGTTGTTACGCAGTATTTT
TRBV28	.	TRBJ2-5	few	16	CASSLPPIVSWETQYF	TGTGCCAGCAGTTTGCCCCCCATCGTCTCCTGGGAGACCCAGTACTTC
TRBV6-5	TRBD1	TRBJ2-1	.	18	CASSYSKDRTVPYNEQFF	TGTGCCAGCAGTTACTCAAAGGACAGGACAGTACCCTACAATGAGCAGTTCTTC
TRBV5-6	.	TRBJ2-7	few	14	CASSLGHNAYEQYF	TGTGCCAGCAGCTTGGGACACAACGCCTACGAGCAGTACTTC
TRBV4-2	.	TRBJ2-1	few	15	CASSQTGNSYNEQFF	TGTGCCAGCAGCCAAACGGGTAACTCCTACAATGAGCAGTTCTTC
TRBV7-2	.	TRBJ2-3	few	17	CASSLAGVQGGTDTQYF	TGTGCCAGCAGCTTAGCCGGAGTTCAGGGAGGCACAGATACGCAGTATTTT
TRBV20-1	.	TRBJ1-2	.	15	CSATSGSGSTYGYTF	TGCAGTGCTACGTCGGGCTCCGGGAGTACCTATGGCTACACCTTC
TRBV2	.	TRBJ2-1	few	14	CASMEIWGIGEQFF	TGTGCCAGCATGGAGATCTGGGGGATTGGTGAGCAGTTCTTC
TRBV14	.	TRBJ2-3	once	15	CASSQFTSGADTQYF	TGTGCCAGCAGCCAATTTACCTCAGGCGCAGATACGCAGTATTTT
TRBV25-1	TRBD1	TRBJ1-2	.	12	CASKGAGYGYTF	TGTGCCAGCAAGGGGGCGGGCTATGGCTACACCTTC
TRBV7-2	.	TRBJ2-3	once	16	CASSFAGGASTDTQYF	TGTGCCAGCAGCTTCGCCGGAGGGGCTTCCACAGATACGCAGTATTTT
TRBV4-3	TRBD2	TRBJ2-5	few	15	CASSGISGGQETQYF	TGCGCCAGCAGCGGTATTAGCGGGGGCCAAGAGACCCAGTACTTC
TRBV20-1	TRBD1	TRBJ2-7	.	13	CSALRQGFNEQYF	TGCAGTGCCCTAAGACAGGGGTTCAACGAGCAGTACTTC
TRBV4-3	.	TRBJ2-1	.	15	CASSLGTLLHNEQFF	TGCGCCAGCAGCTTAGGGACCCTACTTCACAATGAGCAGTTCTTC
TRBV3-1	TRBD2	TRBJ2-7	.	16	CASSQGGGWNSYEQYF	TGTGCCAGCAGCCAAGGCGGGGGGTGGAACTCCTACGAGCAGTACTTC
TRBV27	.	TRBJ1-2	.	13	CASSFRRAEGYTF	TGTGCCAGCAGTTTCCGGCGGGCGGAGGGCTACACCTTC
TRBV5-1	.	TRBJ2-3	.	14	CASSLARNPDTQYF	TGCGCCAGCAGCTTGGCTCGGAACCCAGATACGCAGTATTTT
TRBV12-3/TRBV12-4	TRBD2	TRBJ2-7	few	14	CASSLTSAQYEQYF	TGTGCCAGCAGTTTGACTAGCGCGCAGTACGAGCAGTACTTC
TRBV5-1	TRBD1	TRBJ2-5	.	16	CASLPNGQVDQETQYF	TGCGCCAGCCTACCCAATGGACAGGTTGACCAAGAGACCCAGTACTTC